These T cell receptor beta chains were read from a single sample in a study of OX40 agonist ivuxolimab in advanced cancers. This table comes from immunoSEQ multiplex PCR, and its TCRdb copy is limited to in-frame clones, with some not included. Of some 45,000 clones detected, 65% to 85% appear once; the ten largest clones hold about 5.2%. The source material was CD4+ or CD8+ T cells sorted from blood, sampled in a trial of the OX40 agonist ivuxolimab. All receptors come from an adult with an advanced solid tumor such as melanoma, head and neck, liver or kidney cancer. Each CDR3 is given with its conserved first and last residue. D genes are given only for firm matches. Where a row states a size, it is once, few, many or the class of an expanded clone; other rows omit it.

-,TRBV5-5,TRBJ1-2,-,CASSLAVANYGYTF,TGTGCCAGCAGCTTGGCCGTGGCAAACTATGGCTACACCTTC
-,TRBV30,TRBJ2-1,-,CAWSRQGAYNEQFF,TGTGCCTGGAGTCGCCAGGGCGCCTACAATGAGCAGTTCTTC
-,TRBV18,TRBJ1-1,-,CASSPPSVGTEAFF,TGTGCCAGCTCACCACCGTCGGTGGGCACTGAAGCTTTCTTT
-,TRBV29-1,TRBJ2-7,once,CSVVSLYEQHF,TGCAGCGTTGTTTCCCTCTACGAGCAGCACTTC
TRBD1,TRBV7-7,TRBJ2-5,-,CASSAGQGPETQYF,TGTGCTAGCAGCGCAGGACAGGGTCCCGAGACCCAGTACTTC
-,TRBV7-3,TRBJ1-3,-,CASSPTGGSGNTIYF,TGTGCCAGCAGCCCAACGGGCGGATCTGGAAACACCATATATTTT
-,TRBV5-1,TRBJ2-5,-,CASSPAGEETQYF,TGCGCCAGCAGCCCCGCCGGGGAAGAGACCCAGTACTTC
TRBD2,TRBV5-4,TRBJ2-5,-,CASSYGLAGRQETQYF,TGTGCCAGCAGTTACGGACTAGCGGGACGCCAAGAGACCCAGTACTTC
TRBD1,TRBV18,TRBJ1-1,once,CASSPRGYGDEAFF,TGTGCCAGCTCCCCCAGGGGGTACGGCGATGAAGCTTTCTTT
TRBD1,TRBV18,TRBJ1-4,once,CASSLRTGYREKLFF,TGTGCCAGCTCACTCCGGACAGGGTATCGGGAAAAACTGTTTTTT
-,TRBV28,TRBJ1-1,-,CASSLRGSRAFF,TGTGCCAGCAGTTTGAGGGGATCTAGAGCTTTCTTT
TRBD1,TRBV9,TRBJ1-4,few,CASSSLTGELNEKLFF,TGTGCCAGCAGCTCGTTAACAGGGGAGTTGAATGAAAAACTGTTTTTT
-,TRBV18,TRBJ2-1,once,CASSPQGNSYNEQFF,TGTGCCAGCTCGCCTCAGGGGAATAGCTACAATGAGCAGTTCTTC
TRBD1,TRBV6-5,TRBJ1-2,medium-sized,CASSTDRGNYGYTF,TGTGCCAGCAGTACGGACAGGGGAAACTATGGCTACACCTTC
-,TRBV2,TRBJ2-5,-,CASTLTETQYF,TGTGCCAGCACTTTGACGGAGACCCAGTACTTC
TRBD1,TRBV9,TRBJ2-3,-,CASSVVETGGQGTQYF,TGTGCCAGCAGCGTGGTTGAGACAGGGGGACAAGGTACGCAGTATTTT
-,TRBV10-3,TRBJ2-2,-,CAISELTGTGELFF,TGTGCCATCAGTGAGTTAACAGGAACCGGGGAGCTGTTTTTT
-,TRBV5-1,TRBJ2-7,few,CASSLDRSSYEQYF,TGCGCCAGCAGCCTCGACAGGTCCTCCTACGAGCAGTACTTC
-,TRBV6-1,TRBJ2-2,-,CASSPGHFTGELFF,TGTGCCAGCAGTCCGGGACATTTCACCGGGGAGCTGTTTTTT
-,TRBV10-3,TRBJ2-7,-,CAISERGNEQYF,TGTGCCATCAGTGAGAGGGGGAACGAGCAGTACTTC
-,TRBV5-8,TRBJ1-1,-,CASSLVPGTKAFF,TGTGCCAGCAGCTTGGTCCCCGGGACGAAAGCTTTCTTT
-,TRBV14,TRBJ1-2,-,CASSQGGNYGYTF,TGTGCCAGCAGCCAAGGGGGGAACTATGGCTACACCTTC
-,TRBV29-1,TRBJ1-3,-,CSVGGPSGNTIYF,TGCAGCGTTGGCGGGCCCTCTGGAAACACCATATATTTT
-,TRBV6-5,TRBJ1-1,-,CASSYYGVNTEAFF,TGTGCCAGCAGTTACTACGGGGTGAACACTGAAGCTTTCTTT
-,TRBV28,TRBJ2-7,-,CASRTSHEQYF,TGTGCCAGCAGAACTAGCCACGAGCAGTACTTC
-,TRBV27,TRBJ1-6,-,CASSQGYNSPLHF,TGTGCCAGCAGTCAGGGTTACAATTCACCCCTCCACTTT
TRBD2,TRBV5-4,TRBJ2-3,-,CASSLTSGIADTQYF,TGTGCCAGCAGTCTAACTAGCGGGATTGCAGATACGCAGTATTTT
-,TRBV6-1,TRBJ1-2,once,CATRPDFYGYTF,TGTGCCACCCGACCGGACTTCTATGGCTACACCTTC
TRBD2,TRBV15,TRBJ2-1,-,CATWGEGDRIAGVGNEQFF,TGTGCCACCTGGGGGGAGGGGGATCGCATAGCGGGAGTCGGGAATGAGCAGTTCTTC
-,TRBV14,TRBJ2-1,-,CASSQVGDPYSEQFF,TGTGCCAGCAGCCAAGTCGGGGACCCTTACAGTGAGCAGTTCTTC
-,TRBV19,TRBJ1-4,-,CASTSVISSSEKLFF,TGTGCCAGTACATCAGTTATCTCATCCAGCGAAAAACTGTTTTTT
-,TRBV6-1,TRBJ1-2,-,CATTTGNDYGYTF,TGTGCCACGACTACAGGGAATGACTATGGCTACACCTTC
-,TRBV18,TRBJ1-3,few,CASSPRTSSSGNTIYF,TGTGCCAGCTCACCAAGGACAAGCAGCTCTGGAAACACCATATATTTT
TRBD2,TRBV9,TRBJ2-1,-,CASTSRVAGGYNEQFF,TGTGCCAGCACCTCTCGGGTAGCGGGAGGATACAATGAGCAGTTCTTC
-,TRBV6-1,TRBJ1-4,-,CASGGLMGEKLFF,TGTGCCAGCGGGGGTCTAATGGGAGAAAAACTGTTTTTT
-,TRBV5-1,TRBJ1-2,-,CASSPDKGYGYTF,TGCGCCAGCAGCCCGGACAAGGGCTATGGCTACACCTTC
TRBD2,TRBV6-5,TRBJ2-3,few,CASSYRTSGVQGTQYF,TGTGCCAGCAGTTACAGGACTAGCGGGGTTCAGGGTACGCAGTATTTT
-,TRBV30,TRBJ2-2,-,CAWSIGDYRVNTGELFF,TGTGCCTGGAGTATTGGGGACTACAGGGTAAACACCGGGGAGCTGTTTTTT
-,TRBV15,TRBJ2-1,-,CATSRAGKSNEQFF,TGTGCCACCAGCCGTGCGGGGAAGTCTAATGAGCAGTTCTTC
-,TRBV4-1,TRBJ2-6,-,CASSQVGTHSGANVLTF,TGCGCCAGCAGCCAAGTGGGGACTCACTCTGGGGCCAACGTCCTGACTTTC
TRBD2,TRBV12-5,TRBJ2-1,-,CASGLAGIEQFF,TGTGCTAGTGGTTTAGCGGGGATTGAGCAGTTCTTC
-,TRBV10-1,TRBJ1-3,-,CASSDISSGNTIYF,TGCGCCAGCAGTGACATCTCCTCTGGAAACACCATATATTTT
-,TRBV28,TRBJ1-4,-,CASSFRVGGKPGKLFF,TGTGCCAGCAGTTTCCGGGTTGGAGGAAAGCCAGGAAAACTGTTTTTT
-,TRBV5-8,TRBJ2-6,-,CASSFSYPYTGANVLTF,TGTGCCAGCAGCTTCTCTTACCCCTACACTGGGGCCAACGTCCTGACTTTC
TRBD1,TRBV14,TRBJ1-3,-,CASSQGGTGEQNTIYF,TGTGCCAGCAGCCAAGGAGGGACAGGGGAACAGAACACCATATATTTT
-,TRBV30,TRBJ2-1,-,CAWSVKSKQFF,TGTGCCTGGAGTGTAAAGTCGAAACAGTTCTTC
-,TRBV27,TRBJ2-3,once,CASRSGNTDTQYF,TGTGCCAGCAGGTCAGGGAACACAGATACGCAGTATTTT
-,TRBV27,TRBJ2-7,-,CASSKGWGTYEQYF,TGTGCCAGCAGTAAAGGGTGGGGCACCTACGAGCAGTACTTC
-,TRBV19,TRBJ1-5,few,CASKLGVQPNQPQHF,TGTGCCAGTAAACTAGGGGTACAGCCCAATCAGCCCCAGCATTTT
TRBD1,TRBV9,TRBJ1-2,-,CASSARQGPTYGYTF,TGTGCCAGCAGCGCACGACAGGGCCCAACCTATGGCTACACCTTC
-,TRBV28,TRBJ2-1,-,CASSSNRGGYNEQFF,TGTGCCAGCAGTTCGAATAGGGGGGGTTACAATGAGCAGTTCTTC
TRBD1,TRBV7-9,TRBJ2-3,few,CASSPGQLSTDTQYF,TGTGCCAGCAGCCCGGGACAGCTGAGCACAGATACGCAGTATTTT
-,TRBV19,TRBJ1-2,-,CASSSVTAIYGYTF,TGTGCCAGTAGTTCAGTTACAGCAATCTATGGCTACACCTTC
-,TRBV6-1,TRBJ2-5,-,CASKKLETQYF,TGTGCCAGCAAGAAACTCGAGACCCAGTACTTC
TRBD1,TRBV7-7,TRBJ2-2,-,CASSLGQGIAGELFF,TGTGCTAGCAGCCTGGGACAGGGGATCGCCGGGGAGCTGTTTTTT